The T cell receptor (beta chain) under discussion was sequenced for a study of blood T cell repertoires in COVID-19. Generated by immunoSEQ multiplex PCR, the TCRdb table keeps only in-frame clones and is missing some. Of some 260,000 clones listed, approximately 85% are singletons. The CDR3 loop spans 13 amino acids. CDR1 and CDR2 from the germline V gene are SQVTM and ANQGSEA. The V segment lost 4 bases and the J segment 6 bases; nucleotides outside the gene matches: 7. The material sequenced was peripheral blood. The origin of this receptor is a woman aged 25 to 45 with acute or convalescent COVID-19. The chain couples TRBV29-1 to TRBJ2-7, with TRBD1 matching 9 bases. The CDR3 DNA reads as TGCAGCGTTGGCCGGACAGGGGAGGGCGAGCAGTACTTC. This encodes CSVGRTGEGEQYF.